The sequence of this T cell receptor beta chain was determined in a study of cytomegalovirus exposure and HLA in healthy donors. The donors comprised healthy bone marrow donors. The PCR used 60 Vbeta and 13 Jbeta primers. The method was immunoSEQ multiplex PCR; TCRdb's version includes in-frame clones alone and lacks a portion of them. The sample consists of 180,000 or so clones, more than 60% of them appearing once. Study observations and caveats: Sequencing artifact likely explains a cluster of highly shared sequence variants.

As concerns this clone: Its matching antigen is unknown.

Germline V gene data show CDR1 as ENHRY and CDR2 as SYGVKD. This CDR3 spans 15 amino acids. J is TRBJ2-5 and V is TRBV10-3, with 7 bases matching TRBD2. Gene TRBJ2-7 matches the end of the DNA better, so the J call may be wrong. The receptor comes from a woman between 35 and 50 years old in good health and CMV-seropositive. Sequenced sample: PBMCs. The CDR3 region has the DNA TGTGCCATCAGTAAGCGGGACGTGAGCTCCTACGAGCAGTACTTC. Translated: CAISKRDVSSYEQYF.